This T cell receptor beta chain appears in the sequencing data of a study of OX40 agonist ivuxolimab in advanced cancers. In the study overall: The study treated patients with ivuxolimab, an agonistic anti-OX40 (CD134) antibody. Partial responses were observed in three patients, of whom one had hepatocellular carcinoma and two had cutaneous melanoma. The study, taken as a whole, reports: The CD4+ and CD8+ T cells in the blood had expanded clonally by week 6 at 0.1 to 3.0 mg/kg.

Generated by immunoSEQ multiplex PCR, the TCRdb table keeps only in-frame clones and is missing some. Of under 80,000 clones in the sample, 85% to 90% were seen once. Worth noting for this clone: Its cognate antigen is unknown.

This CDR3 comprises 14 residues. V lost 5 bases, J lost 7 bases, and 17 bases lay in between. Germline V gene data show CDR1 as MNHEY and CDR2 as SVGAGI. The sample consisted of CD4+ or CD8+ T cells sorted from blood, taken in a trial of the OX40 agonist ivuxolimab. The genes are TRBV6-5 and TRBJ1-2; possible D gene TRBD1, 5 bases. The TCR originated in an adult with an advanced solid tumor such as melanoma, head and neck, liver or kidney cancer. CDR3 bases: TGTGCCAGCAGTCCGGCCGGGACTCCGGGTGGCTACACCTTC. As protein: CASSPAGTPGGYTF.